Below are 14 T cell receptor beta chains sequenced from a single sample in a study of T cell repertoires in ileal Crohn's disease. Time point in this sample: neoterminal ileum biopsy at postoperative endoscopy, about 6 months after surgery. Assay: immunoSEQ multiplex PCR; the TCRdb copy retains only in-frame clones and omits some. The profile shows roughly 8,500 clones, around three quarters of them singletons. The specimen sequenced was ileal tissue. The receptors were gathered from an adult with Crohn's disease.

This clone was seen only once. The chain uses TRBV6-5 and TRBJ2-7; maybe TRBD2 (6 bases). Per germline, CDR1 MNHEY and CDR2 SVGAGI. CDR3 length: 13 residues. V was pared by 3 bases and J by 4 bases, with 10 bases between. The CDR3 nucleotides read TGTGCCAGCAGTTATTTGGGGGGATACGAGCAGTACTTC. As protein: CASSYLGGYEQYF.

The CDR3 region is CASSPNSYEQYF. As DNA, the CDR3 is TGTGCCAGCAGCCCCAACTCCTACGAGCAGTACTTC. The chain recombines TRBV7-2 with TRBJ2-7; D uncertain. The CDR3 runs to 12 residues. Germline-derived CDR1 and CDR2 are SGHTA and FQGNSA. With 5 bases removed from V and 0 bases from J, the gap between germline ends came to 5 bases.

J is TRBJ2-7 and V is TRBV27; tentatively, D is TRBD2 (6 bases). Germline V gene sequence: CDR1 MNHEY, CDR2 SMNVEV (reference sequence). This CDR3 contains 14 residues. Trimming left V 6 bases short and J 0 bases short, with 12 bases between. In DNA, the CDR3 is TGTGCCAGCAGCCGGGACTTGTACTCCTACGAGCAGTACTTC. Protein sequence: CASSRDLYSYEQYF.

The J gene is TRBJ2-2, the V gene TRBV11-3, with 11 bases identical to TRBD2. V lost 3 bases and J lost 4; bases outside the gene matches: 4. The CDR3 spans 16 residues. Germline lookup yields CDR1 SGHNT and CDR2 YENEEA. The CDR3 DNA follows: TGTGCCAGCAGCTTTACTAGCGGGGGCCTCACCGGGGAGCTGTTTTTT. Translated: CASSFTSGGLTGELFF.

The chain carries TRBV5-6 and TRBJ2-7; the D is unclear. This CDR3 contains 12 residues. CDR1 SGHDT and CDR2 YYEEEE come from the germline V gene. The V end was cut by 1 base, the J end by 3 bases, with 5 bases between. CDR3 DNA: TGTGCCAGCAGCTTGTTTCTCTACGAGCAGTACTTC. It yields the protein CASSLFLYEQYF.

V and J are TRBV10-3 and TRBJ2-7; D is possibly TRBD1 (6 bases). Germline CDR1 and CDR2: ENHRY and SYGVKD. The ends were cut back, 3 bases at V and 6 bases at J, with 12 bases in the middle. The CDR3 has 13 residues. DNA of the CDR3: TGTGCCATCAGTGAAATGGCAGGGGCCGAGCAGTACTTC. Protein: CAISEMAGAEQYF.

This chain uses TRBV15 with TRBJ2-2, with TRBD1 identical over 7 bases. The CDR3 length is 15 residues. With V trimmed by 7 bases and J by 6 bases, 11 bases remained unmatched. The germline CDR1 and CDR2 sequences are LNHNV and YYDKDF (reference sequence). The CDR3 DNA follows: TGTGCCACCAAGCAGAGCCCCCAGGGGGCCGGGGAGCTGTTTTTT. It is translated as CATKQSPQGAGELFF.

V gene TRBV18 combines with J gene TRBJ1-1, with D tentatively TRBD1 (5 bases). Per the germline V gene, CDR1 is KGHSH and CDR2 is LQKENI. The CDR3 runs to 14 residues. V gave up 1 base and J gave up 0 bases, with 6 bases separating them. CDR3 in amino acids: CASSPQGMNTEAFF. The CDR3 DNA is TGTGCCAGCTCACCACAGGGGATGAACACTGAAGCTTTCTTT.

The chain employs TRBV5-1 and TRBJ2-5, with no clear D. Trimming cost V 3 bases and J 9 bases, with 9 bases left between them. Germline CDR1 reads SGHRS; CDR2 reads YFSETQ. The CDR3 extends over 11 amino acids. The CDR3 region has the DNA TGCGCCAGCAGCTCCGGAGTCCCCCAGTACTTC. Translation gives CASSSGVPQYF.

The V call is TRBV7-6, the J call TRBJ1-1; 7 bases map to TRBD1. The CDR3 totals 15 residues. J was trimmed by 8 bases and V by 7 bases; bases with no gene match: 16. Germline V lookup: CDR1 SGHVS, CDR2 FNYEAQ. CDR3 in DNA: TGTGCCAGCACCCTTAGTCGACAGGGAGGCATGGAAGCTTTCTTT. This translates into CASTLSRQGGMEAFF.

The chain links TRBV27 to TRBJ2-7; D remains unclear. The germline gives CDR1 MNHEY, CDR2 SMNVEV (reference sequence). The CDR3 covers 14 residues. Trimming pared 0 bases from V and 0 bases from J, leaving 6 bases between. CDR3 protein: CASSLSYNSYEQYF. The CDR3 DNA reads TGTGCCAGCAGTTTATCGTATAACTCCTACGAGCAGTACTTC.

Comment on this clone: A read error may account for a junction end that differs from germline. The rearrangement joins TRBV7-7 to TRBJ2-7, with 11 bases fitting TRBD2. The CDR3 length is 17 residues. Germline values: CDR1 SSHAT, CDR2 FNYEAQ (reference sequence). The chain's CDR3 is CASSFGGSGGAAYEQYF. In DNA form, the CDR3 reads TGTGCTAGCAGCTTCGGCGGTAGCGGGGGGGCCGCCTACGAGCAGTACTTC.

The CDR3 here is CASRRDQGVGEQYF. DNA of the CDR3: TGCGCCAGCAGGCGGGATCAGGGGGTGGGCGAGCAGTACTTC. The chain joins TRBV4-1 to TRBJ2-7, with a weak D call TRBD1 (7 bases). The CDR3 is made up of 14 amino acids. In germline, CDR1 is MGHRA, CDR2 YSYEKL. V was cut by 6 bases and J by 6 bases, with 18 bases left in between.

Written as DNA, the CDR3 is TGCAGCGTTGAATACCCATACAGGTACGAGCAGTACTTC. Protein product: CSVEYPYRYEQYF. The rearrangement joins TRBV29-1 to TRBJ2-5; D is perhaps TRBD1 (5 bases). The DNA end is more similar to TRBJ2-7, so the J call may be wrong. CDR3 length: 13 amino acids. The V gene's germline CDR1 is SQVTM and CDR2 ANQGSEA.